This T cell receptor (beta chain) was recovered during a study of CD8+ T cells in alopecia areata (dated by TCRdb to 2017 to 2018). About the full investigation: Treated patients were enrolled in an open-label pilot trial of oral tofacitinib, 5 to 10 mg twice daily, for moderate-to-severe alopecia areata. On the human side, TCRbeta sequencing was run on scalp tissue and on sorted CD4+ and CD8+ peripheral blood T cells from healthy controls and from alopecia areata patients with either patchy or totalis/universalis disease. High-throughput TCRbeta sequencing was used to examine T cell clonal expansion in alopecia areata in both the C3H/HeJ mouse model and human patients. Scalp clonality was compared among normal scalp (n=4), patchy alopecia areata scalp (n=8), and alopecia totalis/universalis scalp (n=8). The RNA source kit depended on sample type: the PAXgene miRNA kit for fixed scalp, the miRNeasy kit for PBMCs, and the RNeasy kit for mouse skin. Tofacitinib was administered for 6 to 18 months, and 6 months of follow-up off drug were then conducted to assess delayed response and recurrence. Tofacitinib-treated patients had biopsies at baseline and at 4 and 24 weeks of treatment, with a later scalp biopsy in several patients. Amplification of TCRbeta CDR3 regions was done by immunoSEQ multiplex PCR using 35 Vbeta forward primers and 13 Jbeta reverse primers. In treated patients, disease severity was measured using the SALT score, which gives the percentage of scalp surface area affected. What the study reported, not specific to this receptor: Because the treated cohort was small and had only one nonresponder, larger studies are needed to examine links between baseline CD8+ expansion and response. TCR sequences shared between patients were less clear than in mice, possibly partly because of HLA diversity in the patient population. Higher clonality and more expanded CD8+ clones were observed in lesional scalp than in normal scalp, particularly in alopecia totalis/universalis, a finding suggestive of antigenic drive. During tofacitinib treatment, many expanded lesional clones stuck around in both scalp and blood, and this persistence may partly explain why relapse happens after treatment is stopped. With tofacitinib, both scalp clonality and the number of expanded CD8+ clones among the top 100 scalp clones went down significantly. Scalp TCR repertoire analysis is complicated because resident alphabeta T cells in normal human skin are also sequenced, whereas mouse skin is dominated by gammadelta T cells.

For this clone: Its specific antigen is unknown. One base away there is no much larger clone; base qualities are not given.

According to the study, the label for this sample's treatment or condition signals: oral pan-JAK inhibitor, 5-10 mg twice daily. Lesional scalp punch biopsies and peripheral blood were obtained from alopecia areata patients. After PBMCs were isolated by density centrifugation and stained for CD3, CD4 and CD8, a FACSAria was used to sort CD4+ and CD8+ T cells. Receptors were amplified or captured by the immunoSEQ multiplex PCR assay. To provide template for TCR sequencing, every sample had RNA extracted and reverse transcribed into cDNA. SuperScript III was used for first-strand cDNA synthesis, primed with a 2:1 mix of oligo-dT and random hexamers. A synthetic immune receptor repertoire was used to measure amplification bias, and any remaining bias was corrected computationally. For the original study's pipeline: Raw reads were preprocessed for error removal, and CDR3 was defined according to IMGT conventions as running from the conserved cysteine to phenylalanine. Clonality was computed as 1 minus the Shannon entropy, with the entropy normalized by log2 of the number of productive unique TCRs. CD4 or CD8 identity of scalp clones was inferred by cross-referencing scalp TCRbeta sequences with sorted blood CD4 and CD8 repertoires. The table was pulled from immuneACCESS by TCRdb, which kept in-frame rearrangements only. Such tables lose some clones; where checked, under half of the loss comes from unresolved V genes, and the rest has no known cause. The V and J calls and clone size were taken over from that table, and D and trimming were inferred from the DNA. Here the sample has hundreds of thousands of clones; around 64% occur a single time. The biggest ten clones account for roughly 0.93% of the sample.

V and J lose 0 bases and 5 bases, and a span of 13 bases separates them. The CDR3 numbers 14 residues from cysteine through phenylalanine. CDR3 DNA only is kept here, 42 bases in frame from base 1. As encoded in the germline V gene (reference sequence), CDR1 is GTSNPN while CDR2 is SVGIG. This chain joins TRBV30 to TRBJ1-1; D gene: possibly TRBD1, on 6 matching bases. The receptor comes from a human donor with alopecia areata. This specimen consisted of CD4+ T cells sorted from blood, obtained between weeks 51 and 54, from a patient treated with tofacitinib. The nucleotides are TGTGCCTGGAGTGTTAGAGGGGGAGGGACTGAAGCTTTCTTT. This is translated as CAWSVRGGGTEAFF.